The T cell receptor (beta chain) under discussion was sequenced for a study of OX40 agonist ivuxolimab in advanced cancers. This CDR3 has 13 amino acids. The germline CDR1 and CDR2 sequences are WNHNN and SYGVQD (reference sequence). V lost 2 bases to trimming and J lost 7 bases, with 12 bases between them. Using immunoSEQ multiplex PCR, the repertoire was profiled, and TCRdb retains in-frame clones only, with some absent. Of 75,000 to 100,000 clones listed, 84% are singletons. The sample was CD4+ or CD8+ T cells sorted from blood, taken in a trial of the OX40 agonist ivuxolimab. This receptor was taken from an adult with an advanced solid tumor such as melanoma, head and neck, liver or kidney cancer. The rearrangement uses TRBV10-1 and TRBJ2-7; D unresolved. The CDR3 nucleotides are TGCGCCAGCAGTGAGCACAGTGTTGGGGAGCAGTACTTC. Its translation: CASSEHSVGEQYF.